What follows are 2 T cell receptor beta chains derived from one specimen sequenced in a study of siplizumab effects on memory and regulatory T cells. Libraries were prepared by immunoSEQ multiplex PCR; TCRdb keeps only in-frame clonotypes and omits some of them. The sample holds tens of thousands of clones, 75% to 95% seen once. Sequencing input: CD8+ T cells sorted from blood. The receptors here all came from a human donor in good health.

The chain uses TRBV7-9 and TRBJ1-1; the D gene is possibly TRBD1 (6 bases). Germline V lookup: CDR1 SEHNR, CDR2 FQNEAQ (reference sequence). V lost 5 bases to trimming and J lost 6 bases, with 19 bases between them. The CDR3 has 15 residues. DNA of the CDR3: TGTGCCAGCAGCCCGCCGACAGGTCAGGGAGCTGAAGCTTTCTTT. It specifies CASSPPTGQGAEAFF.

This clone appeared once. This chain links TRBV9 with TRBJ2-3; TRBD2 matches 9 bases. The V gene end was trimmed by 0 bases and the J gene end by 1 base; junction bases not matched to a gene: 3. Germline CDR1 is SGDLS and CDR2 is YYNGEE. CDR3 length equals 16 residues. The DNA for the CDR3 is TGTGCCAGCAGCGTAGCTCAGCGGGAGGGCACAGATACGCAGTATTTT. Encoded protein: CASSVAQREGTDTQYF.